These T cell receptor beta chains were read from a single sample in a study of spatial heterogeneity in lung cancer. TCRdb fed the 5' RACE reads into MiXCR, producing one record per CDR3 protein. The sample contains some 100,000 distinct CDR3 sequences, under 9% of which appear only once. The source material was PBMCs, sampled at surgery. The receptor source for this set is a male donor with early-stage non-small cell lung cancer. The CDR3 runs from the conserved cysteine through the conserved F or W. The D gene is left open where the match is weak. Rows may omit the clone size; those that give it use once, few, many or a size class.

v_call	j_call	d_call	clone_size	cdr3_nt	cdr3_aa
TRBV7-2	TRBJ2-3	.	.	TGTGCCAGCAGCCCGACGGGGGGCCCAAGAGATACGCAGTATTTT	CASSPTGGPRDTQYF
TRBV7-2	TRBJ2-7	TRBD1	few	TGTGCCAGCAGCTTGGTAGGGACAGGGGGCTACGAGCAGTACTTC	CASSLVGTGGYEQYF
TRBV5-1	TRBJ2-3	TRBD1	few	TGCGCCAGCAGCCCCCCCGGGACAGGGGACACAGATACGCAGTATTTT	CASSPPGTGDTDTQYF
TRBV4-2	TRBJ2-3	.	.	TGTGCCAGCAGCCCTCCTGAGGGCAGGGGGGAGATCGGGCAGTATTTT	CASSPPEGRGEIGQYF
TRBV6-4	TRBJ2-3	TRBD2	few	TGTGCCAGCAGTGGCCCTACCACTTCTAGCGGGAGCAGGAGCACAGATACGCAGTATTTT	CASSGPTTSSGSRSTDTQYF
TRBV7-2	TRBJ2-1	.	few	TGTGCCAGCAGCGCCCCGGGACGGGGCTCCTACAATGAGCAGTTCTTC	CASSAPGRGSYNEQFF
TRBV2	TRBJ1-5	.	few	TGTGCCAGCAGGCCCGACTGGACCAGGACCCAGCATTTT	CASRPDWTRTQHF
TRBV6-6	TRBJ2-7	.	.	TGTGCCAGCAGCCTACAGGGGAGGGAGCAGTACTTC	CASSLQGREQYF
TRBV10-2	TRBJ2-1	.	many	TGCGCCAGCAGTGAGGGCTACACCTACAATGAGCAGTTCTTC	CASSEGYTYNEQFF
TRBV5-4	TRBJ2-6	.	many	TGTGCCAGCAGCTTTAACAGGGCGGTCTCTGGGGCCAACGTCCTGACTTTC	CASSFNRAVSGANVLTF
TRBV6-6	TRBJ2-1	TRBD2	few	TGTGCCAGCAATAGACTAGCGGGAGGGCCTCTCGCTTACAATGAGCAGTTCTTC	CASNRLAGGPLAYNEQFF
TRBV2	TRBJ2-3	.	.	TGTGCCAGCACCTTCTTCCACCTGGGGTCAGATACGCAGTATTTT	CASTFFHLGSDTQYF
TRBV5-1	TRBJ1-2	.	many	TGCGCCAGCAGCTTGGGACACCAGAACGACGGCTACACCTTC	CASSLGHQNDGYTF
TRBV2	TRBJ1-1	.	.	TGTGCCAGCAGTGCCAAGGGGGGCACTGAAGCTTTCTTT	CASSAKGGTEAFF
TRBV11-2	TRBJ1-6	.	few	TGTGCCAGCAGCTTAACCCCTCGCCCGGGGAATTCACCCCTCCACTTT	CASSLTPRPGNSPLHF
TRBV2	TRBJ1-6	TRBD1	many	TGTGCCAGCAGGCAACAGGGGAGAGCACCCCTCCACTTT	CASRQQGRAPLHF
TRBV20-1	TRBJ1-1	.	many	TGCAGTGCTAGAGACGCGCGGGACTCCACTGAAGCTTTCTTT	CSARDARDSTEAFF
TRBV10-3	TRBJ1-5	TRBD1	many	TGTGCCATCAGTGAGAGGGGACAGGATAGCAATCAGCCCCAGCATTTT	CAISERGQDSNQPQHF
TRBV3-1	TRBJ2-1	TRBD1	.	TGTGCCAGCAGCCAAGATCTAGGGGGCGAGCAGTTCTTC	CASSQDLGGEQFF
TRBV5-1	TRBJ1-3	.	few	TGCGCCAGCAGCTTGGCAGAGTCTGGAAACACCATATATTTT	CASSLAESGNTIYF
TRBV7-9	TRBJ2-3	TRBD2	.	TGTGCCAGCAGCTTAGCCCCGCGTAGCGGGGTTCGCACAGATACGCAGTATTTT	CASSLAPRSGVRTDTQYF
TRBV15	TRBJ2-3	TRBD1	many	TGTGCCACCGGACAGGAAGGCACAGATACGCAGTATTTT	CATGQEGTDTQYF
TRBV3-1	TRBJ2-5	TRBD2	few	TGTGCCAGCAGCCAAGCAGCGGGAGGACGCCAGTACTTC	CASSQAAGGRQYF
TRBV19	TRBJ1-5	.	many	TGTGCCAGTAGTATTAGGAGGGTCAGGAGCAATCAGCCCCAGCATTTT	CASSIRRVRSNQPQHF
TRBV28	TRBJ2-7	.	many	TGTGCCAGCTTTACTAGAGCTAGGGTGGAGCAGTACTTC	CASFTRARVEQYF
TRBV2	TRBJ1-6	.	few	TGTGCCAGCACCGAAGGTTCACCCCTCCACTTT	CASTEGSPLHF
TRBV18	TRBJ2-7	TRBD1	many	TGTGCCAGCTCACCACGGAAGACAGGGGCAAGTGACGAGCAGTACTTC	CASSPRKTGASDEQYF
TRBV7-9	TRBJ1-3	.	.	TGTGCCAGCAGCGCCGCCTCTGGAAACACCATATATTTT	CASSAASGNTIYF
TRBV5-1	TRBJ2-1	TRBD2	few	TGCGCCAGCAGCTTCGACCGGCCGGGGGGTGAGCAGTTCTTC	CASSFDRPGGEQFF
TRBV5-1	TRBJ2-2	.	.	TGCGCCAGCACCCGGACAGCGATGGACACCGGGGAGCTGTTTTTT	CASTRTAMDTGELFF
TRBV18	TRBJ2-4	.	.	TGTGCCAGCTCAGATGTCCTCGAGCTAGCCAAAAACATTCAGTACTTC	CASSDVLELAKNIQYF
TRBV7-3	TRBJ1-4	.	many	TGTGCCAGCAGCTCGGGGCCTAATGAAAAACTGTTTTTT	CASSSGPNEKLFF
TRBV28	TRBJ2-5	.	.	TGTGCCAGCAGTTGGGGAGTTCAAGAGACCCAGTACTTC	CASSWGVQETQYF
TRBV28	TRBJ2-7	TRBD1	.	TGTGCCAGCAGTCCTCTTGGACAGGGGGAAGGCGAGCAGTACTTC	CASSPLGQGEGEQYF
TRBV3-1	TRBJ2-7	.	few	TGTGCCAGCAGCCAAGGTCCTGGACAGTCCTACGAGCAGTACTTC	CASSQGPGQSYEQYF
TRBV9	TRBJ1-6	.	.	TGTGCCAGCAGCGTAGAGGCAGGGGTTAATTCACCCCTCCACTTT	CASSVEAGVNSPLHF
TRBV5-1	TRBJ2-1	.	.	TGCGCCAGCCAATTGTCAACGGGGTACAATGAGCAGTTCTTC	CASQLSTGYNEQFF
TRBV7-3	TRBJ1-2	.	.	TGTGCCAGCAGCCCACTAGGGTCAGGCTATGGCTACACCTTC	CASSPLGSGYGYTF
TRBV6-1	TRBJ1-5	.	.	TGTACCAGCAGTGAAGGGGGTGGCTTAAATCAGCCCCAGCATTTT	CTSSEGGGLNQPQHF
TRBV20-1	TRBJ1-1	.	few	TGCAGTGCTAGAGATCAAGCCGGAGCTTTCTTT	CSARDQAGAFF
TRBV7-2	TRBJ2-2	.	many	TGTGCCAGCAGCCCCGGCGGGGCCTTTGAGGCCGGGGAGCTGTTTTTT	CASSPGGAFEAGELFF
TRBV5-1	TRBJ1-1	TRBD1	few	TGCGCCAGCACCCTCCAGGGGGAGCGGACTGAAGCTTTCTTT	CASTLQGERTEAFF
TRBV12-3/TRBV12-4	TRBJ2-5	TRBD2	.	TGTGCCAGCAGTCCCCTCCTGCCGGGAGGGAAAAAGACCCAGTACTTC	CASSPLLPGGKKTQYF
TRBV2	TRBJ1-1	.	many	TGTGCCAGCAGGGGAGACAGGATCTTAACTGAAGCTTTCTTT	CASRGDRILTEAFF
TRBV18	TRBJ1-4	.	many	TGTGCCAGCTCACAATTAGGCCAGACTAATGAAAAACTGTTTTTT	CASSQLGQTNEKLFF